The sequence of this T cell receptor beta chain was determined in a study of blood T cell repertoires in COVID-19. This clone has only a few counts. Clones were read by immunoSEQ multiplex PCR, and TCRdb kept only the in-frame ones, dropping some. Here the sample spans approximately 230,000 clones, 70% to 90% being singletons. The CDR3 covers 16 residues. V lost 5 bases, J lost 8 bases, and 11 bases stayed unmatched. Germline-derived CDR1 and CDR2 are MNHEY and SVGEGT. This receptor was obtained from a man younger than 30 with active or convalescent COVID-19. Source material: peripheral blood. This chain links TRBV6-2 or TRBV6-3 with TRBJ2-2; 10 nucleotides align to TRBD2. The CDR3 here is CASSRSSGRLSGELFF. The CDR3 nucleotides read TGTGCCAGCAGTAGATCTAGCGGGAGATTATCTGGGGAGCTGTTTTTT.